The 19 T cell receptor beta chains below come from one sample, sequenced in a study of OX40 agonist ivuxolimab in advanced cancers. Only in-frame clones appear in the TCRdb table, and some are missing; sequencing was by immunoSEQ multiplex PCR. The data hold about 39,000 clones, with about 93% observed a single time. The sequences come from CD4+ or CD8+ T cells sorted from blood, collected in a trial of the OX40 agonist ivuxolimab. These receptors were taken from an adult with an advanced solid tumor such as melanoma, head and neck, liver or kidney cancer.

This rearrangement joins TRBV7-2 to TRBJ2-7; no clear D gene. Germline V gene sequence: CDR1 SGHTA, CDR2 FQGNSA. The CDR3 has 14 amino acids. V gave up 6 bases and J gave up 3 bases, with 15 bases separating them. The CDR3: CASSQGAGFYEQYF. In DNA, the CDR3 is TGTGCCAGCAGTCAAGGTGCAGGATTCTACGAGCAGTACTTC.

DNA for the CDR3: TGTGCCAGCAGTTTCTTGTTAGGGCAGGGGGCGTACGAGCAGTACTTC. Protein product: CASSFLLGQGAYEQYF. This chain connects TRBV28 to TRBJ2-7, with 8 nucleotides matching TRBD1. Germline CDR1 is MDHEN and CDR2 is SYDVKM. This CDR3 region has 16 residues. The V and J ends lost 3 bases and 4 bases, in that order; junction bases with no gene match: 11.

This chain uses TRBV30 with TRBJ2-7, with D unresolved. This CDR3 has 11 residues. The V end was cut by 2 bases, the J end by 6 bases, with 8 bases between. The germline V gene encodes CDR1 GTSNPN and CDR2 SVGIG (reference sequence). CDR3 protein: CAWSLGREQYF. In DNA, the CDR3 is TGTGCCTGGAGTCTAGGGCGCGAGCAGTACTTC.

This chain joins TRBV14 and TRBJ2-7; possible D gene TRBD1, 5 bases. Germline-derived CDR1 and CDR2 are SGHDN and FVKESK. Trimming took 5 bases from V and 0 from J, leaving 11 bases between them. This CDR3 region has 14 residues. The CDR3 protein is CASSDRTTSYEQYF. CDR3 DNA: TGTGCCAGCAGCGACCGGACAACCTCCTACGAGCAGTACTTC. Full variable domain (rest looked up from reference TRBV14 and TRBJ2-7): EAGVTQFPSHSVIEKGQTVTLRCDPISGHDNLYWYRRVMGKEIKFLLHFVKESKQDESGMPNNRFLAERTGGTYSTLKVQPAELEDSGVYFCASSDRTTSYEQYFGPGTRLTVT.

This clone was observed once. The CDR3, as DNA: TGTGCCAGCAGCCCCTGGTCCTACGAGCAGTACTTC. Translation: CASSPWSYEQYF. V is TRBV7-9 and J is TRBJ2-7; D not certain. V lost 5 bases, J lost 1 base, and 6 bases lay in between. The CDR3 runs to 12 residues. From germline, CDR1 is SEHNR and CDR2 FQNEAQ (reference sequence).

This clone was counted a single time. One end of the junction is discordant with germline, which a read error may explain. This CDR3 is CSVEGPGLAGAGNEQFF. In DNA, the CDR3 is TGCAGCGTGGAAGGCCCGGGACTAGCGGGAGCTGGGAATGAGCAGTTCTTC. The chain couples TRBV29-1 to TRBJ2-1, with 14 positions matching TRBD2. Per germline, CDR1 SQVTM and CDR2 ANQGSEA. This CDR3 is built from 17 residues.

The V and J genes are TRBV7-9 and TRBJ2-1, with 7 nucleotides matching TRBD2. Germline loops: CDR1 SEHNR, CDR2 FQNEAQ (reference sequence). CDR3 length: 15 residues. V shed 6 bases, J shed 0 bases, and the junction held 5 bases outside the gene matches. The CDR3 DNA is TGTGCCAGCAGGGGGGAGGGTAGCTCCTACAATGAGCAGTTCTTC. Amino acids: CASRGEGSSYNEQFF.

The chain links TRBV29-1 to TRBJ2-7, with D unresolved. CDR3 length equals 12 residues. V dropped 0 bases and J dropped 3 bases, with 6 bases sitting between them. Germline V lookup: CDR1 SQVTM, CDR2 ANQGSEA. In DNA form, the CDR3 reads TGCAGCGTTGAAGATAGGCTCTACGAGCAGTACTTC. Protein: CSVEDRLYEQYF.

The chain carries TRBV28 and TRBJ2-1, with 9 bases lining up with TRBD1. Unmatched junction bases numbered 14, after V lost 5 bases and J lost 6 bases. The CDR3 runs to 17 residues. Per germline, CDR1 MDHEN and CDR2 SYDVKM. The CDR3 DNA reads as TGTGCCAGCAGTGACGCCCAGGGACAGGGAGTATTCAATGAGCAGTTCTTC. Translation gives CASSDAQGQGVFNEQFF. The whole variable domain, remainder taken from reference TRBV28 and TRBJ2-1, is DVKVTQSSRYLVKRTGEKVFLECVQDMDHENMFWYRQDPGLGLRLIYFSYDVKMKEKGDIPEGYSVSREKKERFSLILESASTNQTSMYLCASSDAQGQGVFNEQFFGPGTRLTVL.

The chain employs TRBV2 and TRBJ2-4; 7 bases fit TRBD2. In germline, CDR1 is SNHLY, CDR2 FYNNEI. V was pared by 6 bases and J by 1 base, with 3 bases of the junction left unmatched. The CDR3 runs to 14 residues. The CDR3 loop is CASSGGLAKNIQYF. The CDR3 nucleotides read TGTGCCAGCAGCGGGGGGTTGGCCAAAAACATTCAGTACTTC.

The V call is TRBV21-1, the J call TRBJ1-5. TRBV21-1 is described as a pseudogene. The CDR3 is 18 amino acids. CDR3 sequence reads: CASTSGPVPLAGNQPQHF. CDR3 bases: TGTGCCAGCACTTCCGGGCCAGTGCCCCTTGCGGGCAATCAGCCCCAGCATTTT.

The chain is built from TRBV10-2 and TRBJ2-1; 12 bases match TRBD1. The CDR3 extends over 16 amino acids. CDR1 and CDR2 from the germline V gene are WSHSY and SAAADI. J was trimmed by 4 bases and V by 6 bases; bases with no gene match: 7. In DNA, the CDR3 is TGCGCCAGCAGGATCCCGGGACAGGGGGCATACAATGAGCAGTTCTTC. Its protein product is CASRIPGQGAYNEQFF.

The chain links TRBV4-3 to TRBJ2-3; 7 bases are a match to TRBD1. Germline V CDR1 and CDR2: LGHNA, YSLEER. CDR3 length equals 16 residues. The J segment lost 4 bases and the V segment lost 1 base, leaving 8 bases of the junction unmatched. The CDR3 loop reads CASSQVRQGIPDTQYF. The CDR3, as DNA: TGCGCCAGCAGCCAAGTTAGACAGGGAATCCCAGATACGCAGTATTTT.

The chain recombines TRBV4-3 with TRBJ2-1; the D is unclear. Germline-derived CDR1 and CDR2 are LGHNA and YSLEER. Between the trimmed V and J ends, which lost 0 bases and 5 bases, there was a span of 14 bases. The length of the CDR3 is 16 residues. The CDR3 DNA reads TGCGCCAGCAGCCAAGAAGGTGCGGACCTTAACAATGAGCAGTTCTTC. It yields the protein CASSQEGADLNNEQFF.

V is TRBV27 and J is TRBJ2-1; TRBD2 agrees at 8 bases. Trimming removed 3 bases from V and 3 bases from J; junction bases left unmatched: 10. The CDR3 runs 17 residues. The V gene's germline CDR1 is MNHEY and CDR2 SMNVEV (reference sequence). Written as DNA, the CDR3 is TGTGCCAGCAGTTTGTACCTAGCGGGCACCGACTACAATGAGCAGTTCTTC. Translated, it gives CASSLYLAGTDYNEQFF.

The V and J genes are TRBV30 and TRBJ2-7, with TRBD2 matching over 8 bases. CDR1 and CDR2 (germline): GTSNPN, SVGIG (reference sequence). The CDR3 contains 13 residues. V gave up 4 bases and J gave up 3 bases; unmatched junction bases: 5. CDR3 bases: TGTGCCTGGACCGGGGGGGGATTCTACGAGCAGTACTTC. Amino acids: CAWTGGGFYEQYF.

The chain employs TRBV11-1 and TRBJ2-7; 7 positions agree with TRBD1. This CDR3 has 14 residues. With 4 bases clipped from V and 4 bases from J, the junction kept 7 bases outside the gene matches. From germline, CDR1 is SGHAT and CDR2 FQDESV (reference sequence). The CDR3 spells CASSYRDRPYEQYF. DNA for the CDR3: TGTGCCAGCAGCTACCGGGACAGACCTTACGAGCAGTACTTC.

Concerning this clone: Other DNA sequences in this specimen translate into the identical CDR3. The chain couples TRBV27 to TRBJ2-7, with D perhaps matching TRBD2 (6 bases). Germline lookup yields CDR1 MNHEY and CDR2 SMNVEV (reference sequence). CDR3 length: 13 residues. Trimming cost V 3 bases and J 4 bases, with 10 bases left between them. In DNA, the CDR3 is TGTGCCAGCAGTTTCTCTGGGACTTACGAGCAGTACTTC. It yields the protein CASSFSGTYEQYF.

The V call is TRBV5-6, the J call TRBJ2-7; 8 nucleotides agree with TRBD2. In germline, CDR1 is SGHDT, CDR2 YYEEEE. The CDR3 has 14 amino acids. V dropped 0 bases and J dropped 5; count of bases not matched to a gene: 4. The CDR3 DNA reads TGTGCCAGCAGCTTGGGACTAGCGAGGGACGAGCAGTACTTC. This translates into CASSLGLARDEQYF.